This TCR beta chain originates from a study of blood T cell repertoires in COVID-19. Study at large: The samples span acute and convalescent COVID-19 from the United States, Italy and Spain. In each case, the material was cDNA or gDNA derived from T cells, B-cell-depleted T cells, or PBMCs.

Data came from immunoSEQ multiplex PCR; TCRdb stores just in-frame clones and leaves some out. The data contain a few hundred thousand clones, more than 80% of them singletons. Seattle patients were enrolled during active infection and followed longitudinally. The sequence came from a woman younger than 45 with COVID-19, enrolled during active disease. Material for sequencing was peripheral blood.

CDR3 in amino acids: CASSQGLAGAFITGELFF. CDR3 sequence (DNA): TGTGCCAGCAGCCAGGGACTAGCGGGGGCCTTTATCACCGGGGAGCTGTTTTTT. V gene TRBV7-2 combines with J gene TRBJ2-2; 14 bases are a match to TRBD2. With 5 bases clipped from V and 4 bases from J, the junction kept 9 bases outside the gene matches. Germline CDR1 reads SGHTA; CDR2 reads FQGNSA. This CDR3 has 18 amino acids. Full variable domain (missing parts from reference TRBV7-2 and TRBJ2-2): GAGVSQSPSNKVTEKGKDVELRCDPISGHTALYWYRQSLGQGLEFLIYFQGNSAPDKSGLPSDRFSAERTGGSVSTLTIQRTQQEDSAVYLCASSQGLAGAFITGELFFGEGSRLTVL.